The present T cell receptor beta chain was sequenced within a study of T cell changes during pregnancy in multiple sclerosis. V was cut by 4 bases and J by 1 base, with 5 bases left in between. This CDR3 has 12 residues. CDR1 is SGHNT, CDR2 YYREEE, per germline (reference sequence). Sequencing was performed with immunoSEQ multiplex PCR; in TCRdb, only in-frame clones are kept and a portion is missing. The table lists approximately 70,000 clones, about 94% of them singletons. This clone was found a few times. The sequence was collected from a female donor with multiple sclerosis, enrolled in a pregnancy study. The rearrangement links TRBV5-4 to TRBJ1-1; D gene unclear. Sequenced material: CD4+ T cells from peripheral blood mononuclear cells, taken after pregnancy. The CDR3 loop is CASSLRNTEAFF. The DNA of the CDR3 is TGTGCCAGCAGCCTCAGGAACACTGAAGCTTTCTTT.